This T cell receptor (beta chain) was observed in a study of spatial heterogeneity in lung cancer. Study background: After resection, follow-up PBMC samples were sequenced when available, at a median of roughly two years later. Regarding the study as a whole: Expanded tumor TCRs that were ubiquitous appeared in blood more at resection than follow-up.

Time point given: blood at routine non-recurrence follow-up after resection. The table lists this clonotype with many counts. Its antigen is unknown. Each TCR cDNA molecule bore a unique molecular identifier. TCRdb re-called the 5' RACE reads with MiXCR, one entry per CDR3 protein. Of more than 25,000 distinct CDR3 sequences listed, almost 5.5% were seen once; the top ten hold roughly 26%. Trimming stripped 3 bases from V and 7 bases from J, with 7 bases between. From germline, CDR1 is ENHRY and CDR2 SYGVKD. This CDR3 region has 11 residues. This receptor was obtained from a female donor with early-stage non-small cell lung cancer. This chain uses TRBV10-3 with TRBJ2-7; a weak D match, TRBD2 (5 bases). The sample consisted of PBMCs, taken at follow-up. The CDR3 DNA follows: TGTGCCATCAGTGAACGGGATGAGCAGTACTTC. This encodes CAISERDEQYF.